Here is one T cell receptor beta chain with its context. Antigen: not known. V was clipped by 0 bases and J by 3 bases, with 5 bases between them. This CDR3 comprises 13 residues. The germline V gene encodes CDR1 SGHRS and CDR2 YFSETQ. All of the isolated RNA was reverse transcribed, so expressed TCRB transcripts were sequenced. Clones were sequenced by immunoSEQ multiplex PCR, and TCRdb holds only the in-frame ones, with some missing. The table records about 15,000 clones, around 43% of them present only once. The record originates from a study of beta chain features in type 1 diabetes. Whole-study findings and limits: With patients and controls alike, PCR might favor shorter templates to an equal degree.

Sequenced: stem cell memory CD4+ T cells from blood. The chain has TRBV5-1 and TRBJ2-3; D is uncertain. The clonotype was recovered from a woman between 35 and 50 years old in good health. CDR3 sequence: CASSLAYTDTQYF. The CDR3, as DNA: TGCGCCAGCAGCTTGGCCTATACAGATACGCAGTATTTT.